Presented here are 27 T cell receptor beta chains from one specimen sequenced in a study of blood T cell repertoires in COVID-19. The data were produced by immunoSEQ multiplex PCR, yet TCRdb's version contains in-frame clones alone and is incomplete. The table lists under 300,000 clones, 86% of them singletons, with less than 4% in the top ten. Sequenced input: peripheral blood. These receptors came from a man between 18 and 35 years old with active or convalescent COVID-19.

This clone has a handful of counts. The chain recombines TRBV6-5 with TRBJ1-2; D is uncertain. The length of the CDR3 is 13 residues. Deletions cut 0 bases from V and 5 bases from J, with 7 bases between. Germline CDR1 MNHEY, CDR2 SVGAGI. The CDR3, as DNA: TGTGCCAGCAGTTACTCTAGCCTGTATGGCTACACCTTC. Its protein product is CASSYSSLYGYTF.

This clone was detected only once. The chain employs TRBV7-9 and TRBJ2-3, with a possible D match to TRBD1 (6 bases). There are 17 residues in the CDR3. The germline CDR1 and CDR2 sequences are SEHNR and FQNEAQ (reference sequence). The V gene lost 5 bases and the J gene lost 6 bases, with 24 bases spanning the gap. In DNA, the CDR3 is TGTGCCAGCAGCGAAGCTTACGGTTCCAGGGGAAAGGATACGCAGTATTTT. Translating it yields CASSEAYGSRGKDTQYF.

The chain uses TRBV18 and TRBJ1-4; D is possibly TRBD1 (6 bases). The ends were cut back, 6 bases at V and 4 bases at J, with 15 bases in the middle. This CDR3 contains 15 residues. The germline CDR1 and CDR2 sequences are KGHSH and LQKENI. CDR3 sequence (DNA): TGTGCCAGCTCTCTCAGACAGGCTAATAATGAAAAACTGTTTTTT. Translation: CASSLRQANNEKLFF.

This clone was detected once. Written as DNA, the CDR3 is TGTGCCAGCAGCTTGGGGACAGGGCCCCAAGGAGGCTATGGCTACACCTTC. As protein: CASSLGTGPQGGYGYTF. The J gene is TRBJ1-2, the V gene TRBV5-4; 8 bases agree with TRBD1. The trim removed 0 bases at V and 4 bases at J, leaving 11 bases unmatched. This CDR3 comprises 17 residues. CDR1 and CDR2 (germline): SGHNT, YYREEE (reference sequence).

The V gene is TRBV24-1, the J gene TRBJ1-5; 7 bases are shared with TRBD1. Germline V gene sequence: CDR1 KGHDR, CDR2 SFDVKD. The ends lost 3 bases at V and 9 bases at J; junction bases unmatched: 10. This CDR3 comprises 15 residues. CDR3 residues: CATSDAGQGVLPQHF. CDR3 in DNA: TGTGCCACCAGTGATGCTGGGCAGGGGGTCCTGCCCCAGCATTTT.

The chain carries TRBV6-4 and TRBJ2-3; TRBD2 agrees at 7 bases. J was trimmed by 6 bases and V by 8 bases; bases with no gene match: 5. The germline V gene encodes CDR1 MRHNA and CDR2 SNTAGT. The CDR3 runs to 12 residues. In DNA form, the CDR3 reads TGTGCCAGCGGATCTAGCGGCGATACGCAGTATTTT. It yields the protein CASGSSGDTQYF.

This clone occurred a few times. The chain uses TRBV5-1 and TRBJ2-2, with D tentatively TRBD2 (5 bases). The CDR3 is 18 amino acids. CDR1 and CDR2 from the germline V gene are SGHRS and YFSETQ. V lost 5 bases and J 0 bases, leaving 20 bases between the germline ends. CDR3 in DNA: TGCGCCAGCAGGTTCCGCCGGGAACCTATCGCGAACACCGGGGAGCTGTTTTTT. The encoded protein is CASRFRREPIANTGELFF. The whole variable domain, remainder taken from reference TRBV5-1 and TRBJ2-2, is KAGVTQTPRYLIKTRGQQVTLSCSPISGHRSVSWYQQTPGQGLQFLFEYFSETQRNKGNFPGRFSGRQFSNSRSEMNVSTLELGDSALYLCASRFRREPIANTGELFFGEGSRLTVL.

The chain is built from TRBV5-3 and TRBJ2-3; D is unclear. TRBV5-3 is an ORF, with its function uncertain. V shed 1 base and J shed 0 bases, with 18 bases lying between them. The CDR3 is 18 residues long. The chain's CDR3 is CARSLNADGHTSTDTQYF. Written as DNA, the CDR3 is TGTGCCAGAAGCTTGAATGCAGATGGCCATACGAGCACAGATACGCAGTATTTT.

J is TRBJ2-4 and V is TRBV15; TRBD2 aligns across 11 bases. The germline CDR1 and CDR2 sequences are LNHNV and YYDKDF (reference sequence). V shed 5 bases, J shed 7 bases, and the junction held 7 bases outside the gene matches. The CDR3 sequence is 15 residues long. The CDR3 loop reads CATSRSTSGTNIQYF. In DNA form, the CDR3 reads TGTGCCACCAGCCGATCGACTAGCGGGACTAACATTCAGTACTTC. Using reference TRBV15 and TRBJ2-4 for the parts outside the CDR3, the full variable domain is DAMVIQNPRYQVTQFGKPVTLSCSQTLNHNVMYWYQQKSSQAPKLLFHYYDKDFNNEADTPDNFQSRRPNTSFCFLDIRSPGLGDTAMYLCATSRSTSGTNIQYFGAGTRLSVL.

The chain recombines TRBV6-5 with TRBJ2-7; unclear D gene. The CDR3 has 14 amino acids. Trimming took 0 bases from V and 8 from J, leaving 14 bases between them. CDR1 and CDR2 from the germline V gene are MNHEY and SVGAGI. For the CDR3, the DNA is TGTGCCAGCAGTTACTCGAACCGACAAAATAAGCAGTACTTC. Protein sequence: CASSYSNRQNKQYF.

This clone was detected a few times. V is TRBV5-1 and J is TRBJ2-7, with 7 bases aligning to TRBD1. V dropped 1 base and J dropped 3; count of bases not matched to a gene: 4. CDR1 is SGHRS and CDR2 is YFSETQ in the germline V gene. The CDR3 loop spans 14 amino acids. The CDR3 sequence: CASSLNGQVYEQYF. CDR3 DNA: TGCGCCAGCAGCTTGAACGGACAGGTCTACGAGCAGTACTTC.

CDR3 sequence: CAQRPNYGYTF. CDR3 bases: TGTGCCCAGCGCCCTAACTATGGCTACACCTTC. The rearrangement joins TRBV6-4 to TRBJ1-2, with unresolved D. The CDR3 covers 11 residues. Germline CDR1 MRHNA, CDR2 SNTAGT. V was shortened by 11 bases and J by 0 bases, with 7 bases between the two germline ends.

V usage is TRBV11-1 and J usage is TRBJ2-1, with a weak D call TRBD2 (6 bases). V was pared by 5 bases and J by 7 bases, with 12 bases between. Germline lookup yields CDR1 SGHAT and CDR2 FQDESV (reference sequence). This CDR3 is built from 13 residues. As DNA, the CDR3 is TGTGCCAGCAGCCCTCAGGCGGGAAATGAGCAGTTCTTC. Encoded protein: CASSPQAGNEQFF.

This clone was picked up one time. The chain couples TRBV27 to TRBJ1-2; D is possibly TRBD1 (6 bases). Germline-derived CDR1 and CDR2 are MNHEY and SMNVEV (reference sequence). V was clipped by 5 bases and J by 4 bases, with 14 bases between them. This CDR3 has 14 residues. The CDR3 DNA reads as TGTGCCAGCAGTCTCACTGGGGGCTTCTATGGCTACACCTTC. It codes for CASSLTGGFYGYTF.

The chain has TRBV9 and TRBJ2-1; the D gene is possibly TRBD2 (5 bases). CDR3 size: 13 residues. V dropped 0 bases and J dropped 8 bases, with 9 bases sitting between them. The germline V gene encodes CDR1 SGDLS and CDR2 YYNGEE. The CDR3 bases are TGTGCCAGCAGCGTAGAAGCGAGGGATGAGCAGTTCTTC. It encodes CASSVEARDEQFF.

This sequence joins TRBV19 and TRBJ2-7; TRBD2 might be the D (6 bases). Germline CDR1 reads LNHDA; CDR2 reads SQIVND (reference sequence). The CDR3 contains 14 residues. Trimming shortened V by 6 bases and J by 0 bases, and 12 bases separated the two germline ends. This CDR3 is CASRGTGSSYEQYF. The CDR3 region has the DNA TGTGCCAGTAGGGGGACTGGCTCCTCCTACGAGCAGTACTTC.

This clone was detected once. The genes are TRBV11-2 and TRBJ2-1; weak D call: TRBD2 (6 bases). Trimming stripped 1 base from V and 16 bases from J, with 14 bases between. CDR3 length equals 12 residues. Germline V gene data show CDR1 as SGHAT and CDR2 as FQNNGV. The CDR3 protein is CASSLGGTGIFF. DNA of the CDR3: TGTGCCAGCAGCTTAGGCGGGACTGGTATCTTCTTC.

The rearrangement uses TRBV4-2 and TRBJ1-1, with TRBD1 matching 7 bases. Per germline, CDR1 LGHNA and CDR2 YNFKEQ. Losses at the gene ends were 6 bases for V and 3 bases for J; bases not matched to a gene: 4. This CDR3 is built from 13 residues. CDR3 loop: CASRGDRDTEAFF. For the CDR3, the DNA is TGTGCCAGCAGGGGAGACAGGGACACTGAAGCTTTCTTT.

The rearrangement uses TRBV6-5 and TRBJ1-2; 7 bases match TRBD1. CDR1 and CDR2 from the germline V gene are MNHEY and SVGAGI. The junction had 7 bases not matched to a gene; V was cut back by 2 bases and J by 4 bases. The CDR3 is made up of 15 amino acids. The CDR3 sequence is CASSYEGQSGYGYTF. In nucleotides, the CDR3 is TGTGCCAGCAGTTACGAGGGACAGAGCGGCTATGGCTACACCTTC.

DNA for the CDR3: TGTGCCAGCAGCGCCACCCGCTCCCAGGGGGAACTGTTTTTT. Translated: CASSATRSQGELFF. The genes are TRBV7-9 and TRBJ1-4; TRBD1 matches at 7 bases. Per the germline V gene, CDR1 is SEHNR and CDR2 is FQNEAQ (reference sequence). The CDR3 contains 14 residues. J lost 12 bases, V lost 5 bases, and 12 bases had no gene match. The variable domain in full, completed from reference TRBV7-9 and TRBJ1-4, reads DTGVSQNPRHKITKRGQNVTFRCDPISEHNRLYWYRQTLGQGPEFLTYFQNEAQLEKSRLLSDRFSAERPKGSFSTLEIQRTEQGDSAMYLCASSATRSQGELFFGSGTQLSVL.

This clone was counted only a few times. The V gene is TRBV5-1, the J gene TRBJ1-2; 8 positions match TRBD1. Germline assignment: CDR1 SGHRS and CDR2 YFSETQ. Unmatched junction bases numbered 6, after V lost 4 bases and J lost 1 base. The CDR3 totals 15 residues. CDR3 sequence: CASSRTGGINYGYTF. In DNA form, the CDR3 reads TGCGCCAGCAGCAGAACAGGGGGAATTAACTATGGCTACACCTTC.

The V and J genes are TRBV7-2 and TRBJ1-2, with D tentatively TRBD1 (6 bases). The CDR3 is 13 amino acids. V shed 5 bases and J shed 4 bases, with 11 bases lying between them. Germline CDR1 SGHTA, CDR2 FQGNSA. The CDR3 nucleotides are TGTGCCAGCAGCCCTGGACAGCTCTATGGCTACACCTTC. Translated: CASSPGQLYGYTF.

Only one count was recorded for this clone. V gene TRBV18 combines with J gene TRBJ1-1, with TRBD1 matching over 8 bases. This CDR3 comprises 14 residues. The V segment lost 5 bases and the J segment 5 bases; nucleotides outside the gene matches: 7. CDR1 KGHSH and CDR2 LQKENI come from the germline V gene. The CDR3 DNA is TGTGCCAGCTCATCCTCGACAGGGGAGACTGAAGCTTTCTTT. Translation gives CASSSSTGETEAFF.

The gene calls are TRBV5-1 and TRBJ2-7, with a weak D call TRBD1 (6 bases). Germline lookup yields CDR1 SGHRS and CDR2 YFSETQ. The CDR3 runs to 15 residues. The V end lost 1 base, the J end lost 2 bases, and 13 bases lay between the germline ends. CDR3 coding DNA: TGCGCCAGCAGCTTGTTCGGCCGGGACACCTACGAGCAGTACTTC. Translated: CASSLFGRDTYEQYF.

The chain is built from TRBV16 and TRBJ1-5, with 10 bases fitting TRBD1. The ends lost 0 bases at V and 7 bases at J; junction bases unmatched: 3. This CDR3 comprises 15 residues. CDR1 is KGHSY and CDR2 is FQNENV in the germline V gene. As DNA, the CDR3 is TGTGCCAGCAGCCAATCGACAGGGGGCGGCCAGCCCCAGCATTTT. Its protein is CASSQSTGGGQPQHF. The variable domain in full, with the rest retrieved from reference TRBV16 and TRBJ1-5, is GEEVAQTPKHLVRGEGQKAKLYCAPIKGHSYVFWYQQVLKNEFKFLISFQNENVFDETGMPKERFSAKCLPNSPCSLEIQATKLEDSAVYFCASSQSTGGGQPQHFGDGTRLSIL.

The chain employs TRBV5-6 and TRBJ1-1; D remains ambiguous. There are 14 residues in the CDR3. Trimming shortened V by 0 bases and J by 2 bases, and 8 bases separated the two germline ends. Germline V gives CDR1 SGHDT, CDR2 YYEEEE. Here the CDR3 DNA reads TGTGCCAGCAGCTTGGGCGTTTCTAACACTGAAGCTTTCTTT. Translated: CASSLGVSNTEAFF.

This clone was detected once. The chain is built from TRBV3-1 (or the pseudogene TRBV3-2) and TRBJ1-1; 7 nucleotides align to TRBD1. This CDR3 comprises 14 residues. Germline assignment: CDR1 LGHDT and CDR2 YNNKEL (reference sequence). The J segment lost 3 bases and the V segment lost 7 bases, leaving 8 bases of the junction unmatched. CDR3 DNA: TGTGCCAGCACCAGGGGGACAGCGGACACTGAAGCTTTCTTT. Amino acids: CASTRGTADTEAFF.